This note documents a single T cell receptor (beta chain) sequence. TCRdb's copy holds only in-frame clones and misses some; the assay was immunoSEQ multiplex PCR. The table lists around 130,000 clones, around 92% of them singletons, with 40% in the top ten. There are 14 residues in the CDR3. Germline CDR1 is LGHDT and CDR2 is YNNKEL (reference sequence). V lost 4 bases and J 6 bases, leaving 16 bases between the germline ends. The data are from a study of control samples from healthy donors and cancer patients. The V call is TRBV3-1 (or the pseudogene TRBV3-2), the J call TRBJ2-7; D may match TRBD1 or TRBD2 (6 bases each). The clonotype comes from a middle-aged man in good health. Sequencing was performed on blood. The CDR3 nucleotides are TGTGCCAGCAGCCCAGACGGGGGCTCCCTCGAGCAGTACTTC. Its translation: CASSPDGGSLEQYF.